A selection of T cell receptor beta chains follows, all from one sample in a study of patients and donors after allogeneic stem cell transplantation. One entry per CDR3 protein, called by TCRdb with MiXCR from the RT-PCR reads. The profile shows about 70,000 distinct CDR3 sequences, around 27% of them singletons. The source material was blood, either unsorted or a sorted T cell fraction (not recorded which). The receptor source for this set is a human donor who was either an allogeneic HSCT recipient or a stem cell or donor lymphocyte infusion donor (not recorded which). It is not recorded whose cells these are; they may come from a transplant donor. CDR3s include the opening cysteine and the closing phenylalanine or tryptophan. A D gene is named only where the DNA matches it firmly. Clone size is not always given. Where it is, it says once, few, many or a class for expanded clones.

TRBJ2-3	NA	TRBD2	TRBV4-1	TGCGCCAGCAGCTCGCGACTAGCGGGGGGGCACGATACGCAGTATTTT	CASSSRLAGGHDTQYF
TRBJ1-2	NA	TRBD1	TRBV5-6	TGTGCCAGCAGCTTCGGGACAGGGACGGGTGGCTACACCTTC	CASSFGTGTGGYTF
TRBJ2-1	NA	NA	TRBV3-1	TGTGCCAGCAGCCTCGGAATTTCCTACAATGAGCAGTTCTTC	CASSLGISYNEQFF
TRBJ2-7	NA	TRBD1	TRBV6-5	TGTGCCAGCAGTTACGCGACAGGGGCCTACGAGCAGTACTTC	CASSYATGAYEQYF
TRBJ2-5	NA	TRBD1	TRBV7-2	TGTGCCAGCAGCAAGGACAGGGGCCATGAGACCCAGTACTTC	CASSKDRGHETQYF
TRBJ2-5	few	NA	TRBV9	TGTGCCAGCAGCGTAAACCCAGGGGCTGAAGAGACCCAGTACTTC	CASSVNPGAEETQYF
TRBJ2-1	NA	NA	TRBV4-3	TGCGCCAGCAGCCAAGACCGGGGATACAATGAGCAGTTCTTC	CASSQDRGYNEQFF
TRBJ2-5	once	NA	TRBV27	TGTGCCAGCAGTTTAGCCTGGAGGCCTTTAACCGAGACCCAGTACTTC	CASSLAWRPLTETQYF
TRBJ1-1	NA	NA	TRBV9	TGTGCCAGCAGCGTAAGGGGGAGCGGCACTGAAGCTTTCTTT	CASSVRGSGTEAFF
TRBJ1-2	NA	TRBD1	TRBV4-1	TGCGCCAGCAGCCATATCCTGGACAGGAGCTATGGCTACACCTTC	CASSHILDRSYGYTF
TRBJ2-1	NA	NA	TRBV4-2	TGTGCCAGCAGCCAAGCTAGCCTGGGCTCCTACAATGAGCAGTTCTTC	CASSQASLGSYNEQFF
TRBJ2-3	few	TRBD2	TRBV20-1	TGCAGTGCTGTACTAGCGGGATACACAGATACGCAGTATTTT	CSAVLAGYTDTQYF
TRBJ1-5	once	NA	TRBV12-3/TRBV12-4	TGTGCCAGCAGCCAAGGACAGAATAATCAGCCCCAGCATTTT	CASSQGQNNQPQHF
TRBJ2-5	NA	NA	TRBV7-8	TGTGCCGGCGAGGGTCAGTACTTC	CAGEGQYF
TRBJ2-5	NA	TRBD2	TRBV5-1	TGCGCCAGCAGCAACCCTAGCGGAGTCGGGGAGACCCAGTACTTC	CASSNPSGVGETQYF
TRBJ2-5	NA	NA	TRBV5-1	TGCGCCAGCAGCATAATCAATCTCCAAGAGACCCAGTACTTC	CASSIINLQETQYF